This TCR beta chain is drawn from a study of post-analysis software for immune sequencing data. This CDR3 is built from 15 residues. Per the germline V gene, CDR1 is SGHTA and CDR2 is FQGNSA. V was clipped by 5 bases and J by 6 bases; unmatched bases: 6. Notes on this clonotype: No antigen is known for it.

Study results and caveats: Normalized Chao1 diversity was significantly lower in multiple sclerosis patients than in controls. TRBV5-6, TRBV5-1 and TRBV20-1 belonged to a set of five TRBV segments that were more frequent in patients than controls. Strong same-batch co-clustering of samples appeared with F measure clustering.

Unique molecular identifiers were carried by the TCR beta cDNA libraries. There were 1 to 10 million T cells, and around 460,000 cDNA molecules came from them. MiXCR was run by TCRdb on the PCR reads, yielding one entry per CDR3 protein. Among hundreds of thousands of distinct CDR3 sequences listed, approximately 53% were seen once. Sample: blood. The clonotype was recovered from a girl between 5 and 17 years old with multiple sclerosis. The rearrangement uses TRBV7-2 and TRBJ2-5; 13 bases are a match to TRBD2. In DNA form, the CDR3 reads TGTGCCAGCAGCACTGGACTAGCGGGAGTAAAGACCCAGTACTTC. Its translation is CASSTGLAGVKTQYF.